This TCR beta chain was recovered during a study of T cell repertoires in cytomegalovirus infection. V lost 2 bases to trimming and J lost 3 bases, with 26 bases between them. The V gene's germline CDR1 is LNHDA and CDR2 SQIVND (reference sequence). The CDR3 is made up of 20 amino acids. TCRdb recomputed calls from the reads with MiXCR, one row per CDR3 protein. The data show almost 550,000 distinct CDR3 sequences, approximately 15% seen once. This clonotype was seen many times. The chain employs TRBV19 and TRBJ2-1; D might be TRBD1 (7 bases). This receptor was taken from a human donor in good health (CMV status not recorded). Some clones in this sample may be carry-over from other donors' samples. Input material: CD8+ T cells from PBMCs. In DNA, the CDR3 is TGTGCCAGTAGTATATCCTGGCGGGATCCCTCACAGGGGAACTACAATGAGCAGTTCTTC. Its translation: CASSISWRDPSQGNYNEQFF.